This T cell receptor beta chain was captured by sequencing in a study of blood T cell repertoires in COVID-19. With 4 bases removed from V and 3 bases from J, the gap between germline ends came to 11 bases. This CDR3 comprises 14 residues. Per the germline V gene, CDR1 is SGHRS and CDR2 is YFSETQ. Sequenced by immunoSEQ multiplex PCR; TCRdb stores in-frame clones only, minus some. Here the sample spans approximately 21,000 clones, about 88% being singletons. Sequenced: peripheral blood. This clonotype was obtained from a human donor with acute or convalescent COVID-19. The donor label of this sample is uncertain. The chain combines TRBV5-1 with TRBJ1-5; tentative D call: TRBD1 (5 bases). CDR3 sequence: CASSLQGSNQPQHF. The CDR3 DNA follows: TGCGCCAGCAGCCTGCAGGGCTCCAATCAGCCCCAGCATTTT.